This TCR beta chain derives from a study of T-cell reconstitution after alpha-beta-depleted transplantation in children. A TCRbeta library incorporating unique molecular identifiers was prepared. TCRdb called the PCR reads again in MiXCR, with one record for every CDR3 protein. The repertoire has 610,000 or so distinct CDR3 sequences, roughly 30% of them found once; the top ten carry around a third. The material sequenced was PBMCs, taken before TCRalphabeta/CD19-depleted stem cell transplant. This clonotype was obtained from a boy under three years old with Wiskott-Aldrich syndrome, due to receive a stem cell transplant.

CDR3 coding DNA: TGTGCCAGCAGCCAAAAAGGGAATTCACCCCTCCACTTT. This sequence encodes CASSQKGNSPLHF. This chain links TRBV14 with TRBJ1-6; no clear D. The CDR3 is made up of 13 amino acids. Trimming shortened V by 2 bases and J by 7 bases, and 6 bases separated the two germline ends. In germline, CDR1 is SGHDN, CDR2 FVKESK.